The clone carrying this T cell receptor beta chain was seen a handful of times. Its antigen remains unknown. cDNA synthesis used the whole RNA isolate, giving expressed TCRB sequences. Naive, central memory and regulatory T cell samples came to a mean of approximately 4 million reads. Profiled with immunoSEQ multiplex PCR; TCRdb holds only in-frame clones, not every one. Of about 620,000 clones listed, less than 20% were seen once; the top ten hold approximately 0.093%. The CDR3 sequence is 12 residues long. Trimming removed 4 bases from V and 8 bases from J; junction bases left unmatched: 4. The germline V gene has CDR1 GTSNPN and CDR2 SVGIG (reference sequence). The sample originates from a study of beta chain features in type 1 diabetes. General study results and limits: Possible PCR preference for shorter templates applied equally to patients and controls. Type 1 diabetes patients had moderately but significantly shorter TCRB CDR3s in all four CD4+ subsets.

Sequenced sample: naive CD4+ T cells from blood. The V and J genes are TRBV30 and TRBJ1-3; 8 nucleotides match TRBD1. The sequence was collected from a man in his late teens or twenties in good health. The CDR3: CAWTGGGHTIYF. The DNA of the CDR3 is TGTGCCTGGACAGGGGGCGGTCACACCATATATTTT.